A selection of T cell receptor beta chains follows, all from one sample in a study of monozygotic twins with cystic fibrosis. Generated by immunoSEQ multiplex PCR, the TCRdb table keeps only in-frame clones and is missing some. This table has fewer than 20,000 clones, about 96% appearing once. The sequenced sample consisted of blood. The origin of the receptors is a girl aged 2-10 years with cystic fibrosis. Both conserved end residues are part of each CDR3. D genes are given only for firm matches. Not all rows give a size; the values are once, few, many and, for expanded clones, a class.

d_gene: .
abundance: .
j_gene: TRBJ1-1
v_gene: TRBV7-9
CDR3nt: TGTGCCAGCAGCCCTCAACGAATTGGGGCGAACACTGAAGCTTTCTTT
CDR3aa: CASSPQRIGANTEAFF

d_gene: .
abundance: .
j_gene: TRBJ1-4
v_gene: TRBV28
CDR3nt: TGTGCCAGCAGTTTTTTCCCGGACTTTAATGAAAAACTGTTTTTT
CDR3aa: CASSFFPDFNEKLFF

d_gene: .
abundance: .
j_gene: TRBJ1-3
v_gene: TRBV7-6
CDR3nt: TGTGCCAGCAGCTTAGTCCCGGACAGCGCCTCTGGAAACACCATATATTTT
CDR3aa: CASSLVPDSASGNTIYF

d_gene: .
abundance: .
j_gene: TRBJ2-1
v_gene: TRBV14
CDR3nt: TGTGCCAGCAGCCAAGATCTTCCGGATAGCTCCTACAATGAGCAGTTCTTC
CDR3aa: CASSQDLPDSSYNEQFF

d_gene: TRBD1
abundance: .
j_gene: TRBJ1-5
v_gene: TRBV6-6
CDR3nt: TGTGCCAGCAGCGTGAGGGGGCTGGATAGCAATCAGCCCCAGCATTTT
CDR3aa: CASSVRGLDSNQPQHF

d_gene: TRBD1
abundance: .
j_gene: TRBJ1-1
v_gene: TRBV29-1
CDR3nt: TGCAGCGTCTCTGGACAGGGTTACACTGAAGCTTTCTTT
CDR3aa: CSVSGQGYTEAFF

d_gene: .
abundance: .
j_gene: TRBJ1-1
v_gene: TRBV4-3
CDR3nt: TGCGCCAGCAGCCAAAAGGGGGATCCGGGGGTCGCCACTGAAGCTTTCTTT
CDR3aa: CASSQKGDPGVATEAFF

d_gene: .
abundance: .
j_gene: TRBJ2-7
v_gene: TRBV20-1
CDR3nt: TGCAGTGCTAGCCACTCGTCCGAGCAGTACTTC
CDR3aa: CSASHSSEQYF

d_gene: .
abundance: once
j_gene: TRBJ2-7
v_gene: TRBV11-2
CDR3nt: TGTGCCAGCAGCTTCCCAATGTTGGACGAGCAGTACTTC
CDR3aa: CASSFPMLDEQYF

d_gene: .
abundance: .
j_gene: TRBJ1-4
v_gene: TRBV5-5
CDR3nt: TGTGCCAGCAGCTTCAGGGGTCCCGAAGAAAAACTGTTTTTT
CDR3aa: CASSFRGPEEKLFF

d_gene: TRBD2
abundance: .
j_gene: TRBJ2-5
v_gene: TRBV11-2
CDR3nt: TGTGCCAGCAGCTTGAGGCTAGCGGGGATCCAAGAGACCCAGTACTTC
CDR3aa: CASSLRLAGIQETQYF

d_gene: TRBD2
abundance: .
j_gene: TRBJ2-1
v_gene: TRBV25-1
CDR3nt: TGTGCCAGCAGGGCCGGACTAGCGGGGAATGAGCAGTTCTTC
CDR3aa: CASRAGLAGNEQFF

d_gene: .
abundance: .
j_gene: TRBJ2-3
v_gene: TRBV7-2
CDR3nt: TGTGCCAGCAGCTTAGTGCCAGATACGCAGTATTTT
CDR3aa: CASSLVPDTQYF

d_gene: .
abundance: .
j_gene: TRBJ2-2
v_gene: TRBV6-6
CDR3nt: TGTGCCAGCAGTTACCAGGGGTCCGGGGAGCTGTTTTTT
CDR3aa: CASSYQGSGELFF

d_gene: .
abundance: .
j_gene: TRBJ1-4
v_gene: TRBV9
CDR3nt: TGTGCCAGCAGCGTAAACGGGGGGTTTAATGAAAAACTGTTTTTT
CDR3aa: CASSVNGGFNEKLFF

d_gene: .
abundance: .
j_gene: TRBJ1-1
v_gene: TRBV7-9
CDR3nt: TGTGCCAGCAGCTTATCAGATTCTGAAGCTTTCTTT
CDR3aa: CASSLSDSEAFF

d_gene: .
abundance: .
j_gene: TRBJ1-2
v_gene: TRBV5-1
CDR3nt: TGCGCCAGCAGCTTGGAGTTCACGAATAACTATGGCTACACCTTC
CDR3aa: CASSLEFTNNYGYTF

d_gene: TRBD2
abundance: .
j_gene: TRBJ2-5
v_gene: TRBV25-1
CDR3nt: TGTGCCAGCAGTGAATTGGGGACTAGCGGGGGCGGGGAGACCCAGTACTTC
CDR3aa: CASSELGTSGGGETQYF

d_gene: .
abundance: .
j_gene: TRBJ2-5
v_gene: TRBV18
CDR3nt: TGTGCCAGCTCGCGGCAGGGACAAGAGACCCAGTACTTC
CDR3aa: CASSRQGQETQYF

d_gene: .
abundance: once
j_gene: TRBJ1-3
v_gene: TRBV29-1
CDR3nt: TGCAGCGTCCTGGGCGTAAGCGAAAACACCATATATTTT
CDR3aa: CSVLGVSENTIYF

d_gene: .
abundance: .
j_gene: TRBJ2-7
v_gene: TRBV5-6
CDR3nt: TGTGCCAGCAGCTTGGCTCGGGGTTGGAGCTACGAGCAGTACTTC
CDR3aa: CASSLARGWSYEQYF

d_gene: TRBD1
abundance: .
j_gene: TRBJ2-7
v_gene: TRBV6-1
CDR3nt: TGTGCCAGCAGTGAACAGACAGGGTCATTCGACGAGCAGTACTTC
CDR3aa: CASSEQTGSFDEQYF

d_gene: .
abundance: .
j_gene: TRBJ2-1
v_gene: TRBV7-6
CDR3nt: TGTGCCAGCAGCTTAGGGCTCATTGTCTCCTACAATGAGCAGTTCTTC
CDR3aa: CASSLGLIVSYNEQFF

d_gene: .
abundance: .
j_gene: TRBJ2-3
v_gene: TRBV11-2
CDR3nt: TGTGCCAGCAGCTTAAGGCATTTT
CDR3aa: CASSLRHF

d_gene: .
abundance: .
j_gene: TRBJ2-6
v_gene: TRBV6-5
CDR3nt: TGTGCCAGCAGTAGTTTCTCTGGGGCCAACGTCCTGACTTTC
CDR3aa: CASSSFSGANVLTF

d_gene: .
abundance: .
j_gene: TRBJ1-5
v_gene: TRBV5-1
CDR3nt: TGCGCCAGCAGCTTTTTAGGGCAGACATACCAGCCCCAGCATTTT
CDR3aa: CASSFLGQTYQPQHF

d_gene: .
abundance: .
j_gene: TRBJ1-5
v_gene: TRBV5-6
CDR3nt: TGTGCCAGCAGCTTGGGTAACAATCAGCCCCAGCATTTT
CDR3aa: CASSLGNNQPQHF

d_gene: .
abundance: .
j_gene: TRBJ2-7
v_gene: TRBV29-1
CDR3nt: TGCAGCGTACCAGGGATGGGCGAGCAGTACTTC
CDR3aa: CSVPGMGEQYF

d_gene: .
abundance: once
j_gene: TRBJ1-5
v_gene: TRBV10-2
CDR3nt: TGCGCCAGCAGTGAGTCAGGGGTTCGCAAACCCCAGCATTTT
CDR3aa: CASSESGVRKPQHF

d_gene: TRBD2
abundance: .
j_gene: TRBJ2-3
v_gene: TRBV5-8
CDR3nt: TGTGCCAGCAGCCTATCTAGCGGGGGGACCGTCAGCACAGATACGCAGTATTTT
CDR3aa: CASSLSSGGTVSTDTQYF

d_gene: TRBD2
abundance: .
j_gene: TRBJ2-1
v_gene: TRBV27
CDR3nt: TGTGCCAGCAGTTTGACTAGCGGGGGTTACAATGAGCAGTTCTTC
CDR3aa: CASSLTSGGYNEQFF

d_gene: TRBD1
abundance: .
j_gene: TRBJ1-2
v_gene: TRBV4-1
CDR3nt: TGCGCCAGCAGCCAAGATGATTTAGGGACAGAGGACTACACCTTC
CDR3aa: CASSQDDLGTEDYTF

d_gene: .
abundance: once
j_gene: TRBJ2-7
v_gene: TRBV19
CDR3nt: TGTGCCAGTAGACGTACCGGGACACACGAGCAGTACTTC
CDR3aa: CASRRTGTHEQYF